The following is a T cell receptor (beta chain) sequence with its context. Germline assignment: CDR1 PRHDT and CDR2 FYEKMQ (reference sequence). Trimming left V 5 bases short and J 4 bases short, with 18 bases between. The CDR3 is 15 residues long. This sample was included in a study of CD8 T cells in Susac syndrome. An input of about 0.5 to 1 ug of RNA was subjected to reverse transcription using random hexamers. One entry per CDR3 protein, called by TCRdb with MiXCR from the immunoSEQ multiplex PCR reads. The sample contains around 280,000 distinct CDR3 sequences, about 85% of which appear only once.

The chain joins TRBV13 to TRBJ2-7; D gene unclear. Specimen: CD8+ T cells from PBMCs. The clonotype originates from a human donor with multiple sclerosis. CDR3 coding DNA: TGTGCCAGCAGCCAAGGGTTCGGTCTCGGATACGAGCAGTACTTC. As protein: CASSQGFGLGYEQYF. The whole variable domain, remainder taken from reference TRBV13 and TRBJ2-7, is AAGVIQSPRHLIKEKRETATLKCYPIPRHDTVYWYQQGPGQDPQFLISFYEKMQSDKGSIPDRFSAQQFSDYHSELNMSSLELGDSALYFCASSQGFGLGYEQYFGPGTRLTVT.